These 19 T cell receptor beta chains came from one sample sequenced in a study of CD8 T cells in Susac syndrome. Random hexamers were used to reverse transcribe an amount of roughly 0.45 to 1 ug RNA. TCRdb reprocessed the immunoSEQ multiplex PCR reads via MiXCR and lists one record per CDR3 protein. The data contain about 110,000 distinct CDR3 sequences, 95% to 98% of them seen just once; the ten biggest clones take up approximately 0.093%. What was sequenced was CD4+ T cells from PBMCs. The receptors here all came from a human donor in good health.

The rearrangement links TRBV2 to TRBJ2-1; 10 bases line up with TRBD2. The CDR3 runs to 18 residues. J was trimmed by 4 bases and V by 6 bases; bases with no gene match: 15. In germline, CDR1 is SNHLY, CDR2 FYNNEI. The CDR3 nucleotides read TGTGCCAGCAGACCCCCCCCTAGCAGCGGGAGGGTTTACAATGAGCAGTTCTTC. Protein sequence: CASRPPPSSGRVYNEQFF. Complete variable domain (other parts from reference TRBV2 and TRBJ2-1): EPEVTQTPSHQVTQMGQEVILRCVPISNHLYFYWYRQILGQKVEFLVSFYNNEISEKSEIFDDQFSVERPDGSNFTLKIRSTKLEDSAMYFCASRPPPSSGRVYNEQFFGPGTRLTVL.

This chain links TRBV10-3 with TRBJ2-1, with 10 nucleotides matching TRBD2. The trim removed 10 bases at V and 4 bases at J, leaving 7 bases unmatched. CDR1 is ENHRY, CDR2 SYGVKD, per germline. The CDR3 runs 14 residues. The CDR3 loop is CATQRTSGYNEQFF. Here the CDR3 DNA reads TGTGCCACCCAACGGACTAGCGGTTACAATGAGCAGTTCTTC.

The table lists this clonotype with a count of one. V usage is TRBV29-1 and J usage is TRBJ2-5; the D is unclear. V was clipped by 6 bases and J by 5 bases, with 13 bases between them. CDR1 and CDR2 from the germline V gene are SQVTM and ANQGSEA. The CDR3 runs 12 residues. CDR3 bases: TGCAGCGTCGCAGGAGCCAACGAGACCCAGTACTTC. This translates into CSVAGANETQYF.

The chain employs TRBV12-3 or TRBV12-4 and TRBJ1-6, with 9 bases fitting TRBD1. The CDR3 contains 14 residues. With 7 bases clipped from V and 10 bases from J, the junction kept 8 bases outside the gene matches. CDR3 nucleotide sequence: TGTGCCAGCACGCTAACAGGGGGCGGGTCACCCCTCCACTTT. It is translated as CASTLTGGGSPLHF.

The rearrangement joins TRBV6-6 to TRBJ1-6, with D uncertain. V was trimmed by 5 bases and J by 7 bases, leaving 6 bases between them. The CDR3 runs to 12 residues. Germline V gene sequence: CDR1 MNHNY, CDR2 SVGAGI (reference sequence). DNA for the CDR3: TGTGCCAGCAGTCAGCCAAATTCACCCCTCCACTTT. Translation gives CASSQPNSPLHF.

This chain connects TRBV3-1 to TRBJ1-2; the D is unclear. The CDR3 covers 13 residues. Germline assignment: CDR1 LGHDT and CDR2 YNNKEL (reference sequence). Trimming removed 1 base at V and 4 bases at J, with 7 bases between. CDR3 in amino acids: CASSQGTFYGYTF. Here the CDR3 DNA reads TGTGCCAGCAGCCAAGGGACCTTCTATGGCTACACCTTC. Looking up the rest from reference TRBV3-1 and TRBJ1-2 gives the full variable domain: DTAVSQTPKYLVTQMGNDKSIKCEQNLGHDTMYWYKQDSKKFLKIMFSYNNKELIINETVPNRFSPKSPDKAHLNLHINSLELGDSAVYFCASSQGTFYGYTFGSGTRLTVV.

The chain is built from TRBV27 and TRBJ2-7; D gene unclear. Trimming shortened V by 2 bases and J by 0 bases, and 11 bases separated the two germline ends. CDR3 size: 15 residues. Germline assignment: CDR1 MNHEY and CDR2 SMNVEV (reference sequence). The CDR3, as DNA: TGTGCCAGCAGTTTACGCCCATTCAGCTCCTACGAGCAGTACTTC. This codes for CASSLRPFSSYEQYF.

This chain links TRBV6-1 with TRBJ2-3; no clear D. CDR1 and CDR2 (germline): MNHNS, SASEGT. CDR3 length: 12 amino acids. Between the trimmed V and J ends, which lost 5 bases and 5 bases, there was a span of 8 bases. CDR3 residues: CASSFNLDTQYF. For the CDR3, the DNA is TGTGCCAGCAGTTTTAACCTAGATACGCAGTATTTT.

The rearrangement joins TRBV12-3 or TRBV12-4 to TRBJ2-3; 7 nucleotides match TRBD1. The CDR3 is made up of 16 amino acids. J gave up 4 bases and V 1 base, and 8 bases lay outside the gene matches. The CDR3 region has the DNA TGTGCCAGCAGTTTAGAGGGGGCGCATCTCGCAGATACGCAGTATTTT. Residues: CASSLEGAHLADTQYF.

A single count supports this clonotype. V gene TRBV4-3 combines with J gene TRBJ2-2; D uncertain. CDR1 and CDR2 from the germline V gene are LGHNA and YSLEER. CDR3 length equals 14 residues. V was pared by 1 base and J by 1 base, with 4 bases between. In nucleotides, the CDR3 is TGCGCCAGCAGCCAAGCATTGAACACCGGGGAGCTGTTTTTT. This encodes CASSQALNTGELFF.

The chain links TRBV7-2 to TRBJ2-3, with no clear D. The CDR3 extends over 13 amino acids. V was shortened by 4 bases and J by 3 bases, with 8 bases between the two germline ends. Germline CDR1 SGHTA, CDR2 FQGNSA. The CDR3 spells CASSSRLTDTQYF. The CDR3 nucleotides read TGTGCCAGCAGCTCCCGCTTGACAGATACGCAGTATTTT.

This sequence joins TRBV27 and TRBJ2-7, with unresolved D. The CDR3 contains 13 residues. Germline CDR1 and CDR2: MNHEY and SMNVEV (reference sequence). The V gene lost 3 bases and the J gene lost 3 bases, with 9 bases spanning the gap. CDR3 sequence reads: CASSFRQDYEQYF. The CDR3 DNA sequence: TGTGCCAGCAGTTTTCGACAAGACTACGAGCAGTACTTC.

This clonotype was found once. The chain links TRBV2 to TRBJ2-7; 9 nucleotides line up with TRBD2. The CDR3 is made up of 14 amino acids. Germline assignment: CDR1 SNHLY and CDR2 FYNNEI. V was clipped by 8 bases and J by 5 bases; unmatched bases: 10. This CDR3 reads CASVGLALGDEQYF. The CDR3 DNA reads as TGTGCCAGCGTCGGACTAGCGCTGGGCGACGAGCAGTACTTC.

The J gene is TRBJ2-1, the V gene TRBV29-1; 12 bases agree with TRBD2. Looked up from germline, CDR1 is SQVTM and CDR2 is ANQGSEA. The CDR3 sequence is 17 residues long. The J segment lost 7 bases and the V segment lost 3 bases, leaving 13 bases of the junction unmatched. The CDR3 DNA is TGCAGCGTTGAGATTGGGCTAGCGGGGGGGCCGGGGAATGAGCAGTTCTTC. Protein sequence: CSVEIGLAGGPGNEQFF.

The CDR3 DNA reads TGTGCCAGCAGCTTGGCCGGACAGGCCTACGAGCAGTACTTC. It encodes CASSLAGQAYEQYF. The chain has TRBV5-4 and TRBJ2-7; 7 bases map to TRBD1. The CDR3 length is 14 residues. Losses at the gene ends were 0 bases for V and 2 bases for J; bases not matched to a gene: 2. Germline CDR1 SGHNT, CDR2 YYREEE (reference sequence).

The chain joins TRBV12-3 or TRBV12-4 to TRBJ1-5, with 10 bases fitting TRBD1. The CDR3 is made up of 16 amino acids. V was clipped by 5 bases and J by 4 bases; unmatched bases: 8. The CDR3 loop is CASSPGTGVSNQPQHF. In DNA, the CDR3 is TGTGCCAGCAGTCCCGGGACAGGGGTCTCGAATCAGCCCCAGCATTTT.

This chain connects TRBV7-2 to TRBJ2-2; no clear D. Germline V gene lookup returns CDR1 SGHTA and CDR2 FQGNSA. The CDR3 loop spans 14 amino acids. V lost 2 bases, J lost 7 bases, and 11 bases lay in between. As DNA, the CDR3 is TGTGCCAGCAGCTTAAACGGTGCTATCGGGGAGCTGTTTTTT. The encoded protein is CASSLNGAIGELFF.

The chain has TRBV12-3 or TRBV12-4 and TRBJ2-1, with TRBD1 matching 8 bases. V lost 5 bases, J lost 5 bases, and 14 bases stayed unmatched. This CDR3 has 17 amino acids. CDR3 sequence: CASSPHRQGLGDNEQFF. CDR3 DNA sequence: TGTGCCAGCAGTCCCCACAGACAGGGGTTAGGCGACAATGAGCAGTTCTTC.

This chain joins TRBV7-8 and TRBJ2-7; possible D gene TRBD1, 6 bases. Germline lookup yields CDR1 SGHVS and CDR2 FQNEAQ. The CDR3 totals 15 residues. V was trimmed by 2 bases and J by 3 bases, leaving 14 bases between them. In DNA form, the CDR3 reads TGTGCCAGCAGCTTACTGAGAGGGGGTAACTACGAGCAGTACTTC. Amino acids: CASSLLRGGNYEQYF.